This T cell receptor (beta chain) was sequenced for a study of read filtering for tumor transcriptome and immune sequencing. About the study: Whole-transcriptome libraries were prepared after DNase treatment. TCR-mapped reads were about 4 to 11 million with IR-seq versus about 85 to 1,300 with RNA-seq.

The length of the CDR3 is 15 residues. Looked up from germline, CDR1 is MNHEY and CDR2 is SVGEGT. V dropped 0 bases and J dropped 3 bases, with 11 bases sitting between them. This library used roughly 400 ng RNA and molecular barcoded adaptors spanning alpha/delta and beta/gamma chains. TCRdb processed the reads anew with MiXCR; each CDR3 protein has one entry. Of roughly 56,000 distinct CDR3 sequences in the sample, about a fifth were seen once. Whole-study results and caveats: Compared with RNA-seq, IR-seq gave much higher clonotype depth and reliability.

At the time of active disease, bone marrow was collected from every patient. This clonotype has ten or more counts. What it binds is not known. The chain joins TRBV6-2 or TRBV6-3 to TRBJ2-5; a weak D match, TRBD1 (6 bases). The source is a donor aged 40 or over with multiple myeloma. Sequences were obtained from a population of CD138-negative cells sorted from bone marrow. Here the CDR3 DNA reads TGTGCCAGCAGTTACTCTGGCACAGGGAAAGAGACCCAGTACTTC. As protein: CASSYSGTGKETQYF.